This T cell receptor beta chain was captured in a study of Graves' ophthalmopathy and Graves' hyperthyroidism. This clonotype was recorded many times. The antigen remains unidentified. People with hyperthyroidism were aged 18 to 65 and newly diagnosed, under 2 months' duration. Points from the study as a whole: Both a roughly 70% sensitivity and an approximately 79% specificity characterized the model's predictions of ophthalmopathy progression.

TCR beta CDR3 regions were amplified from RNA transcripts. Second-round multiplex PCR came after first-round RT-PCR with HTBI primers. One entry per CDR3 protein results from TCRdb running MiXCR on the multiplex PCR reads. The data hold around 520,000 distinct CDR3 sequences, with 39% observed a single time. Losses at the gene ends were 7 bases for V and 5 bases for J; bases not matched to a gene: 6. CDR3 length: 13 residues. CDR1 SQVTM and CDR2 ANQGSEA come from the germline V gene. The receptor was isolated from an adult man with Graves' hyperthyroidism. The rearrangement links TRBV29-1 to TRBJ2-2; 8 bases fit TRBD1. The sequencing sample was made of peripheral blood or thyroid tissue (not recorded which). The CDR3 here is CSGSDRETGELFF. The CDR3, as DNA: TGCAGCGGATCGGACAGGGAGACCGGGGAGCTGTTTTTT.